This passage covers 6 T cell receptor beta chains from one sample sequenced in a study of T cell responses to AZD1222 COVID-19 vaccine. Sequencing used immunoSEQ multiplex PCR; TCRdb keeps in-frame clones, though not all of them. Of about 57,000 clones listed, approximately 84% are singletons. This sample comprised peripheral blood, obtained on day 0 of AZD1222 vaccination. The receptor source for this set is an adult in good health.

The chain joins TRBV5-4 to TRBJ2-3; no reliable D call. V was cut by 4 bases and J by 2 bases, with 5 bases left in between. The CDR3 runs 12 residues. CDR1 and CDR2 from the germline V gene are SGHNT and YYREEE (reference sequence). CDR3 sequence (DNA): TGTGCCAGCAGCCGGACCACAGATACGCAGTATTTT. It is translated as CASSRTTDTQYF.

The chain links TRBV2 to TRBJ1-5; a weak D match, TRBD1 (5 bases). Per the germline V gene, CDR1 is SNHLY and CDR2 is FYNNEI. There are 14 residues in the CDR3. V lost 8 bases to trimming and J lost 5 bases, with 16 bases between them. DNA of the CDR3: TGTGCCAGCGGGGGGGAGGGGACGTATCAGCCCCAGCATTTT. It specifies CASGGEGTYQPQHF.

This clone was picked up one time. V is TRBV23-1 and J is TRBJ2-7; 7 bases line up with TRBD1. TRBV23-1 is an ORF; its function is uncertain. J lost 6 bases, V lost 2 bases, and 16 bases had no gene match. The CDR3 runs to 17 residues. The CDR3 here is CASSQMKMTGFGREQYF. CDR3 DNA: TGCGCCAGCAGTCAAATGAAGATGACAGGGTTCGGACGCGAGCAGTACTTC.

The chain links TRBV7-8 to TRBJ1-2; the match to TRBD1 covers 7 bases. Per the germline V gene, CDR1 is SGHVS and CDR2 is FQNEAQ. V shed 4 bases, J shed 7 bases, and the junction held 9 bases outside the gene matches. This CDR3 comprises 14 residues. CDR3 region: CASSSSTGYGGYTF. As DNA, the CDR3 is TGTGCCAGCAGCTCTTCGACAGGGTATGGTGGCTACACCTTC. The variable domain in full, with the rest retrieved from reference TRBV7-8 and TRBJ1-2, is GAGVSQSPRYKVAKRGQDVALRCDPISGHVSLFWYQQALGQGPEFLTYFQNEAQLDKSGLPSDRFFAERPEGSVSTLKIQRTQQEDSAVYLCASSSSTGYGGYTFGSGTRLTVV.

The rearrangement uses TRBV7-5 and TRBJ1-2. TRBV7-5 is reported as a pseudogene. This CDR3 is built from 16 residues. The DNA for the CDR3 is TGTGCCAGAAGCTGCAAGGAAGAGGGTATTTACTATGGCTACACCTTC. This encodes CARSCKEEGIYYGYTF.

The CDR3 DNA follows: TGTGCCTGGAGTAGGAGTGGGGCGGCCTACGAGCAGTACTTC. This sequence encodes CAWSRSGAAYEQYF. The gene calls are TRBV30 and TRBJ2-7; TRBD1 is a possible D gene (5 bases). Germline V gene sequence: CDR1 GTSNPN, CDR2 SVGIG (reference sequence). This CDR3 spans 14 amino acids. Trimming cost V 2 bases and J 2 bases, with 13 bases left between them.